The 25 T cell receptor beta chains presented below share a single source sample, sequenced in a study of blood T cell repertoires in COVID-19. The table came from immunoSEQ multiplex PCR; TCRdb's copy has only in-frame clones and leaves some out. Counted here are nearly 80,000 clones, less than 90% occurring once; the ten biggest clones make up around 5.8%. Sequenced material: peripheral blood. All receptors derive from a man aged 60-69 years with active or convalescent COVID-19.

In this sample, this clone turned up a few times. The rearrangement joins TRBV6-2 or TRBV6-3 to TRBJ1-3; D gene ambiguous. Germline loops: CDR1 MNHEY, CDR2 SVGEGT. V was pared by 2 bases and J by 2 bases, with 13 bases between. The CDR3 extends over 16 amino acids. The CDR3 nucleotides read TGTGCCAGCAGTTACCAACGGACTGGGCCTGGAAACACCATATATTTT. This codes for CASSYQRTGPGNTIYF.

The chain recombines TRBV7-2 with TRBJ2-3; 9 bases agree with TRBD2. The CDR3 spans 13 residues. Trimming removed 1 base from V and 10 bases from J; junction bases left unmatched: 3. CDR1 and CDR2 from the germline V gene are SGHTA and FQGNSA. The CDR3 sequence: CASSLEASGAQYF. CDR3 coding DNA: TGTGCCAGCAGCTTAGAAGCTAGCGGGGCGCAGTATTTT.

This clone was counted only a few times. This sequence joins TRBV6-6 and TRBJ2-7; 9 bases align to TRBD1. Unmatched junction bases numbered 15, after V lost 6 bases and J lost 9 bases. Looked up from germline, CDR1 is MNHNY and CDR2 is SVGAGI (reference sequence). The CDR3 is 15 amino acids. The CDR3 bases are TGTGCCAGCAGCCCCGGGACAGGGAGTCCTCCCGGGCAGTACTTC. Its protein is CASSPGTGSPPGQYF.

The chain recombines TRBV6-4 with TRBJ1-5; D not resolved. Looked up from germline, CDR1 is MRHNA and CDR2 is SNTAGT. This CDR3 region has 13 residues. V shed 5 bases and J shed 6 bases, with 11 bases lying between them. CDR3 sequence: CASSPHFGQPQHF. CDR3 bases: TGTGCCAGCAGTCCCCATTTCGGTCAGCCCCAGCATTTT.

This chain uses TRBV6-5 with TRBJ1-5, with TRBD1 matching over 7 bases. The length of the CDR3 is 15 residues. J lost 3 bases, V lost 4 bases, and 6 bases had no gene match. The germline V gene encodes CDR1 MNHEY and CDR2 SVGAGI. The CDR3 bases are TGTGCCAGCAGTTCGGGACAGACATTCAATCAGCCCCAGCATTTT. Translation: CASSSGQTFNQPQHF.

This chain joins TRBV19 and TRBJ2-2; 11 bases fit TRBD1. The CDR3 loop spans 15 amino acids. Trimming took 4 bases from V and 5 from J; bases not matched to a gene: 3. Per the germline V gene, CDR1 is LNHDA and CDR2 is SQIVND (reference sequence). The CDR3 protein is CASSTGQGATGELFF. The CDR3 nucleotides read TGTGCCAGTAGTACCGGACAGGGGGCAACCGGGGAGCTGTTTTTT. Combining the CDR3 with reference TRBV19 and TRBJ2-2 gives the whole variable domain DGGITQSPKYLFRKEGQNVTLSCEQNLNHDAMYWYRQDPGQGLRLIYYSQIVNDFQKGDIAEGYSVSREKKESFPLTVTSAQKNPTAFYLCASSTGQGATGELFFGEGSRLTVL.

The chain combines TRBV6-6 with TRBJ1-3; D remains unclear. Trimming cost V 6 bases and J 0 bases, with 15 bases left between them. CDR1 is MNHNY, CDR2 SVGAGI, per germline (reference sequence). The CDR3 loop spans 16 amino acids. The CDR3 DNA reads TGTGCCAGCAGAGTGATCGCAGATACCTCTGGAAACACCATATATTTT. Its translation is CASRVIADTSGNTIYF.

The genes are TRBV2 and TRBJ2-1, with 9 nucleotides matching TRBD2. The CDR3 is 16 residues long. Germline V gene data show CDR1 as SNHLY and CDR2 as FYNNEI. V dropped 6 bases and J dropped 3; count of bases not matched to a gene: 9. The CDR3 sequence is CASRPIAGAIYNEQFF. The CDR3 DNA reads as TGTGCCAGCAGACCAATAGCGGGAGCTATCTACAATGAGCAGTTCTTC. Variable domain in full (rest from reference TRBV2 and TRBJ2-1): EPEVTQTPSHQVTQMGQEVILRCVPISNHLYFYWYRQILGQKVEFLVSFYNNEISEKSEIFDDQFSVERPDGSNFTLKIRSTKLEDSAMYFCASRPIAGAIYNEQFFGPGTRLTVL.

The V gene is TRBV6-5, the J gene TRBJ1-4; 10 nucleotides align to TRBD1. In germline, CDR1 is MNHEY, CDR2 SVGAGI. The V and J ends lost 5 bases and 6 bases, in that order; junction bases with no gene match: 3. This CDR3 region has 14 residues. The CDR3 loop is CASSQGQGYEKLFF. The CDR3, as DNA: TGTGCCAGCAGTCAGGGACAGGGGTATGAAAAACTGTTTTTT.

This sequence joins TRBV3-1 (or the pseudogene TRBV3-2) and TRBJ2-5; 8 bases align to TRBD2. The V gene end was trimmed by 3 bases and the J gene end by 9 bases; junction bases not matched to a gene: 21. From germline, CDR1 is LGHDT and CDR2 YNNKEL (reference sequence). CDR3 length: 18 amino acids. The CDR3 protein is CASSQKTLVGLEGRAQYF. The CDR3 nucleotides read TGTGCCAGCAGCCAGAAAACCCTCGTGGGACTAGAGGGTCGGGCCCAGTACTTC.

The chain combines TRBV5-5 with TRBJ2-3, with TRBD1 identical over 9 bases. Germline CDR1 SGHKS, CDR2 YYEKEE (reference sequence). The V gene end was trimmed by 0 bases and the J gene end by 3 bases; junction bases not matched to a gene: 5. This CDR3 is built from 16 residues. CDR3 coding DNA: TGTGCCAGCAGCTTGGATAGGACAGGGGCGACAGATACGCAGTATTTT. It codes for CASSLDRTGATDTQYF.

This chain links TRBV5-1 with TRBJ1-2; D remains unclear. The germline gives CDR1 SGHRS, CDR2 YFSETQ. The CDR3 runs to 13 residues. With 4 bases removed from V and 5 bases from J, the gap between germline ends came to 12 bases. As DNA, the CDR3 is TGCGCCAGCAGCCCCAGGACTGGGTATGGCTACACCTTC. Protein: CASSPRTGYGYTF.

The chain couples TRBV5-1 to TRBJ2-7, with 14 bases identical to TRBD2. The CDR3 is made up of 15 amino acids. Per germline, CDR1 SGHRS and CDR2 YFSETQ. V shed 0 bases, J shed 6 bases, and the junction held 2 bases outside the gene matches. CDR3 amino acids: CASSLDGLAGGEQYF. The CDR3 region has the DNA TGCGCCAGCAGCTTGGATGGACTAGCGGGGGGCGAGCAGTACTTC.

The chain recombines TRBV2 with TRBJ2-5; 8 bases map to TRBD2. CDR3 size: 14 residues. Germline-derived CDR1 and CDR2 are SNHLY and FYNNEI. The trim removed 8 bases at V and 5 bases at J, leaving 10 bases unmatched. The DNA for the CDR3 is TGTGCCAGCTCCCCGCGGGGGGCAGGTGAGACCCAGTACTTC. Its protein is CASSPRGAGETQYF.

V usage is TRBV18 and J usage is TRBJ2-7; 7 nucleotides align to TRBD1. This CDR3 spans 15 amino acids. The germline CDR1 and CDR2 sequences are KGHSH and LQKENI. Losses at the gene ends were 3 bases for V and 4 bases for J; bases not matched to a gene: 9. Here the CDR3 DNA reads TGTGCCAGCTCACCCTCGACAGGGACCGTTTACGAGCAGTACTTC. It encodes CASSPSTGTVYEQYF.

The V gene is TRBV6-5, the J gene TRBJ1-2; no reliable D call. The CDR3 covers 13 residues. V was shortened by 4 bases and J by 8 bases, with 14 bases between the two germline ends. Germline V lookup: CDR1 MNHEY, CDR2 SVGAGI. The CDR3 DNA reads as TGTGCCAGCAGTTTCGACTCATACGGGGGCTACACCTTC. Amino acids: CASSFDSYGGYTF.

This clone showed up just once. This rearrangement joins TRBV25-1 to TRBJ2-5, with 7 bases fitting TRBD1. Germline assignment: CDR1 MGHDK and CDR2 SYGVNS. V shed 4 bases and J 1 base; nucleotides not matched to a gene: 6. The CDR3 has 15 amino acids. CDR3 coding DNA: TGTGCCAGCAGTGCGGGACAGTCGGGCCAAGAGACCCAGTACTTC. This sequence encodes CASSAGQSGQETQYF.

The CDR3 protein is CASSALAGGLSYEQYF. CDR3 nucleotides: TGTGCCAGCAGTGCTTTAGCGGGGGGCCTCTCCTACGAGCAGTACTTC. The chain uses TRBV6-1 and TRBJ2-7, with 10 nucleotides matching TRBD2. CDR3 length: 16 amino acids. Trimming took 4 bases from V and 0 from J; bases not matched to a gene: 6. Germline loops: CDR1 MNHNS, CDR2 SASEGT.

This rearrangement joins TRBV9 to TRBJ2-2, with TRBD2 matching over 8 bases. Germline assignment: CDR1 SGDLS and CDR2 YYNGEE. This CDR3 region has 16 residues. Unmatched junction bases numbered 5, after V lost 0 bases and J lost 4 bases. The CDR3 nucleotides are TGTGCCAGCAGCGTAGGCAGCGGGGGCTCCACCGGGGAGCTGTTTTTT. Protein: CASSVGSGGSTGELFF.

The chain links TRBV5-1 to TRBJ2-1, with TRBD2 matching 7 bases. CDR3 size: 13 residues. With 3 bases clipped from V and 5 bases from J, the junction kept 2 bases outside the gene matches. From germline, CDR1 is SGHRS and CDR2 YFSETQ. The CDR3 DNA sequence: TGCGCCAGCAGCTCACGGGGGGACAATGAGCAGTTCTTC. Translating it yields CASSSRGDNEQFF.

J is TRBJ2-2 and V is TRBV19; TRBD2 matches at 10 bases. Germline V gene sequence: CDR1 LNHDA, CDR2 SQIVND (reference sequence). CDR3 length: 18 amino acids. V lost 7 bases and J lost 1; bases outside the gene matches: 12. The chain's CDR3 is CASTPDPLAGKNTGELFF. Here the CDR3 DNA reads TGTGCCAGTACCCCCGACCCACTAGCGGGGAAGAACACCGGGGAGCTGTTTTTT.

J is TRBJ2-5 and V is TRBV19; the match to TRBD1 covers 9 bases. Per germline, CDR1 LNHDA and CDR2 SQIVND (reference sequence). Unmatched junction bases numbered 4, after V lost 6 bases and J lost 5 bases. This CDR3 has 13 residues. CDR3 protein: CASSGQGRETQYF. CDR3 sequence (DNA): TGTGCCAGTAGCGGACAGGGGAGGGAGACCCAGTACTTC.

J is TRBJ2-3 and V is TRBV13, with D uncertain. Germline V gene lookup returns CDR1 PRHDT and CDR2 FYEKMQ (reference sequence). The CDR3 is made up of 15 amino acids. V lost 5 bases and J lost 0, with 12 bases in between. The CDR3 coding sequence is TGTGCCAGCAGCCGACGAGAGACTAGCACAGATACGCAGTATTTT. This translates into CASSRRETSTDTQYF.

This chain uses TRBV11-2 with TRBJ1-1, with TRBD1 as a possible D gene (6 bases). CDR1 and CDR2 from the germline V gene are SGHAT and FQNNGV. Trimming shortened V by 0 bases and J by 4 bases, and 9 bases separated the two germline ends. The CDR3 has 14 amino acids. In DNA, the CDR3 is TGTGCCAGCAGCTTAGAGCAGGGGTTCACTGAAGCTTTCTTT. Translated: CASSLEQGFTEAFF.

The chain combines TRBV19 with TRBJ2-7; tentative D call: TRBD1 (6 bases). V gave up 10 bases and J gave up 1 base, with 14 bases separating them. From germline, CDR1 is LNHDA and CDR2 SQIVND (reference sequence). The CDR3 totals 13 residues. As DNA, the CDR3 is TGTGCCAATAGACGGGACACTTCCTACGAGCAGTACTTC. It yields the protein CANRRDTSYEQYF.